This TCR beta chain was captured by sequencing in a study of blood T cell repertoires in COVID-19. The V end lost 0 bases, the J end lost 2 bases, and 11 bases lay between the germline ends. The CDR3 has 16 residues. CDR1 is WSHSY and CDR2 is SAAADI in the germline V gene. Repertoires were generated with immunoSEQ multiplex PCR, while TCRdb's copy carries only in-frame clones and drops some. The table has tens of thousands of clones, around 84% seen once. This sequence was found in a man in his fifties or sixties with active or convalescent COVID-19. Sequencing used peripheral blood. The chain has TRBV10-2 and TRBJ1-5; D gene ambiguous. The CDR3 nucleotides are TGCGCCAGCAGTGAGTCGTCGGGGTTCGGCAATCAGCCCCAGCATTTT. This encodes CASSESSGFGNQPQHF.